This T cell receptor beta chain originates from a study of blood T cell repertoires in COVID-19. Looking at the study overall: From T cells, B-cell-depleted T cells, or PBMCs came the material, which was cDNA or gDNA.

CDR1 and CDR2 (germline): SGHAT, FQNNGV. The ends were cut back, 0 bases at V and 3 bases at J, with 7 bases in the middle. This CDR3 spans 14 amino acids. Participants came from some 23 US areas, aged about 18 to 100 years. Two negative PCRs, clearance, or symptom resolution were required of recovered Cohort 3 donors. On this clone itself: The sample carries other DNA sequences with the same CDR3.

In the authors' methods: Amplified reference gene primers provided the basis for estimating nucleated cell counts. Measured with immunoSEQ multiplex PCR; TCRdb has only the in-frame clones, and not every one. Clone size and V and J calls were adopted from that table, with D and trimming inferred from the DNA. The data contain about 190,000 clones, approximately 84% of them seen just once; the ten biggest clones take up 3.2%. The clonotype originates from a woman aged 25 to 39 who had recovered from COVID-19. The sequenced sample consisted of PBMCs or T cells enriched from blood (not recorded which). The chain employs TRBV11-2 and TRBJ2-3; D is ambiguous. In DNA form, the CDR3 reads TGTGCCAGCAGCTTAGATCGAGGTACAGATACGCAGTATTTT. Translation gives CASSLDRGTDTQYF.